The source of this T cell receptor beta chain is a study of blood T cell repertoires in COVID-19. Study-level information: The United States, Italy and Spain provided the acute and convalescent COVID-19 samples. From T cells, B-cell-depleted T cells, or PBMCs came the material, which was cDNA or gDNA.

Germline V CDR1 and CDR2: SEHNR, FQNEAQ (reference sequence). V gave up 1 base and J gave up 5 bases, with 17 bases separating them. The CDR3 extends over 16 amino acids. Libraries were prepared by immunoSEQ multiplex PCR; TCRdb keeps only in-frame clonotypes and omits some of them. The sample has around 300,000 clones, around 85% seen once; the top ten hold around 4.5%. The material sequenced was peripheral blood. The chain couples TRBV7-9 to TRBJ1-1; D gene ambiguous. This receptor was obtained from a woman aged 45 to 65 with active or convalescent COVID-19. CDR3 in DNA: TGTGCCAGCAGCTTAGGACGGGTCCTGGACTTGACTGAAGCTTTCTTT. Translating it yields CASSLGRVLDLTEAFF.